These 26 T cell receptor beta chains were sequenced from one sample in a study of T cells in women clearing cervical HPV infection. Generated by immunoSEQ multiplex PCR, the TCRdb table keeps only in-frame clones and is missing some. This sample's table has tens of thousands of clones. The specimen sequenced was blood buffy coat. These receptors all come from a woman between 18 and 69 years old with a cervical HPV16 infection that either progressed to CIN3+ or cleared (not recorded which).

The CDR3 bases that were read are TGTGCCAGCAGCCCACGTAATCGGGATGAG. It encodes CASSPRNRDE. The CDR3 in its entirety is CASSPRNRDEQFF. J is TRBJ2-1 and V is TRBV7-3, with unresolved D. The CDR3 is cut off 3 residues early in the read; its end comes from the germline J gene. This CDR3 is built from 13 residues. The germline V gene encodes CDR1 SGHTA and CDR2 FQGTGA. V shed 5 bases and J shed 8 bases, with 13 bases lying between them.

Remarks on this clone: The CDR3 is cut off 3 residues early in the read; its end comes from the germline J gene. This chain links TRBV10-3 with TRBJ2-3; D perhaps matches TRBD2 (5 bases). The germline CDR1 and CDR2 sequences are ENHRY and SYGVKD. V lost 2 bases to trimming and J lost 5 bases, with 11 bases between them. There are 14 residues in the CDR3. The sequenced CDR3 bases are TGTGCCATCAGTGAGCAGGACTTCGGAGATACG. Protein sequence: CAISEQDFGDT. The whole CDR3 region reads CAISEQDFGDTQYF.

A remark on this clone: The read halts 3 residues ahead of the CDR3 end, with the missing end drawn from the germline J gene. The rearrangement uses TRBV6-1 and TRBJ2-7; 8 nucleotides match TRBD1. With V trimmed by 4 bases and J by 6 bases, 2 bases remained unmatched. Germline V gives CDR1 MNHNS, CDR2 SASEGT. This CDR3 has 12 amino acids. The DNA read from the CDR3 is TGTGCCAGCAGTGGGGGGACAGGCGAG. Its translation is CASSGGTGE. The complete CDR3 protein is CASSGGTGEQYF.

This CDR3 reads CSAAHQNTIYF. CDR3 bases read: TGCAGTGCGGCACATCAAAACACC. The chain has TRBV20-1 and TRBJ1-3; no clear D gene. The read terminates 3 residues before the CDR3 end, so the remaining end is supplied by the germline J gene. CDR3 length: 11 amino acids. V lost 6 bases, J lost 6 bases, and 9 bases lay in between. Germline V gives CDR1 DFQATT, CDR2 SNEGSKA (reference sequence).

A note on this clone: The read finishes 3 residues shy of the CDR3 end, and the germline J gene is used to complete it. The chain combines TRBV5-1 with TRBJ1-1; 9 nucleotides agree with TRBD1. CDR1 is SGHRS and CDR2 is YFSETQ in the germline V gene. This CDR3 has 14 amino acids. The V gene end was trimmed by 7 bases and the J gene end by 1 base; junction bases not matched to a gene: 5. The CDR3 loop is CASAQGAWNTEAFF. Partial CDR3 DNA: TGCGCCAGCGCACAGGGGGCTTGGAACACTGAA.

Of note for this clone: The read gets to within 3 residues of the CDR3 end, and the germline J gene fills in the rest. The V and J genes are TRBV10-1 and TRBJ2-2; no definite D call. Germline V CDR1 and CDR2: WNHNN, SYGVQD (reference sequence). V was clipped by 6 bases and J by 2 bases, with 4 bases between them. The CDR3 loop spans 12 amino acids. CDR3 in amino acids: CASSLNTGELFF. The CDR3 bases that were read are TGCGCCAGCAGCTTAAACACCGGGGAG.

Concerning this clone: The read halts 3 residues ahead of the CDR3 end, with the missing end drawn from the germline J gene. This rearrangement joins TRBV9 to TRBJ2-5, with 10 bases identical to TRBD1. The CDR3 contains 14 residues. Germline V gene data show CDR1 as SGDLS and CDR2 as YYNGEE. V trimming: 3 bases; J trimming: 4 bases; junction bases outside the gene matches: 3. The CDR3 sequence is CASSATGGGETQYF. CDR3 DNA, as far as it was read: TGTGCCAGCAGCGCGACAGGGGGCGGAGAGACC.

To note about this clone: The read falls 3 residues short of the CDR3 end, and the missing part is taken from the germline J gene. The chain joins TRBV28 to TRBJ1-2; D gene unclear. Deletions cut 7 bases from V and 1 base from J, with 7 bases between. This CDR3 is 12 amino acids long. CDR1 is MDHEN and CDR2 is SYDVKM in the germline V gene. The chain's CDR3 is CASKKVNYGYTF. The CDR3 DNA, read in part, is TGTGCCAGCAAAAAGGTTAACTATGGC.

Points on this clone: The sequence runs out 3 residues before the end of the CDR3; the remainder is reconstructed from the germline J gene. This chain uses TRBV19 with TRBJ2-1; 10 nucleotides match TRBD2. Germline lookup yields CDR1 LNHDA and CDR2 SQIVND (reference sequence). This CDR3 is built from 15 residues. Unmatched junction bases numbered 7, after V lost 5 bases and J lost 6 bases. CDR3 in amino acids: CASSPSGGAPNEQFF. The covered CDR3 bases are TGTGCCAGTAGTCCAAGCGGGGGGGCCCCCAATGAG.

In the case of this clone: The read ends 3 residues shy of where the CDR3 ends; the end is completed using the germline J gene. The chain is built from TRBV18 and TRBJ2-3; D may be TRBD2 (6 bases). Germline CDR1 reads KGHSH; CDR2 reads LQKENI. The CDR3 consists of 14 residues. Incomplete CDR3 DNA: TGTGCCAGCTCACCAGTCACAGGCCGGGAGACG. Its protein product is CASSPVTGRET. The full CDR3 is CASSPVTGRETQYF.

Incomplete CDR3 DNA: TGCGCCAGCAGACGACAGGGTGACTATGGC. Translating it yields CASRRQGDYG. The CDR3 reads in full as CASRRQGDYGYTF. The V and J genes are TRBV10-1 and TRBJ1-2; 7 bases are a match to TRBD1. The DNA ends 3 residues before the CDR3 does, and the rest of the CDR3 is filled in from the germline J gene. Germline loops: CDR1 WNHNN, CDR2 SYGVQD (reference sequence). This CDR3 has 13 residues. V shed 6 bases, J shed 3 bases, and the junction held 4 bases outside the gene matches.

The covered CDR3 bases are TGTGCCAGCAGCGTAGATACAGGGGGTGACATT. Its translation: CASSVDTGGDI. The entire CDR3 protein is CASSVDTGGDIQYF. V usage is TRBV9 and J usage is TRBJ2-4; 8 bases map to TRBD1. The CDR3 goes on 3 residues after the read ends, and that part is filled in from the germline J gene. Germline V gene data show CDR1 as SGDLS and CDR2 as YYNGEE. The CDR3 has 14 residues. V lost 0 bases, J lost 8 bases, and 4 bases stayed unmatched. Full variable domain (remainder filled in from reference TRBV9 and TRBJ2-4): DSGVTQTPKHLITATGQRVTLRCSPRSGDLSVYWYQQSLDQGLQFLIQYYNGEERAKGNILERFSAQQFPDLHSELNLSSLELGDSALYFCASSVDTGGDIQYFGAGTRLSVL.

With respect to this clone: The sequenced fragment ends 3 residues before the CDR3 boundary, so the rest is inferred from the germline J gene. The gene calls are TRBV7-7 and TRBJ2-5, with 7 positions matching TRBD1. The V segment lost 3 bases and the J segment 3 bases; nucleotides outside the gene matches: 10. The CDR3 spans 16 residues. Germline V gene lookup returns CDR1 SSHAT and CDR2 FNYEAQ (reference sequence). CDR3 region: CASSFAGSRGKETQYF. The CDR3 bases that were read are TGTGCCAGCAGCTTTGCGGGTTCCAGGGGGAAAGAGACC.

Turning to this clone: The read terminates 3 residues ahead of where the CDR3 ends, so the germline J gene completes it. V gene TRBV18 combines with J gene TRBJ1-1; D perhaps matches TRBD1 (5 bases). The CDR3 contains 15 residues. Deletions cut 1 base from V and 1 base from J, with 10 bases between. Looked up from germline, CDR1 is KGHSH and CDR2 is LQKENI. The CDR3 sequence: CASSPLPTGNTEAFF. The CDR3 bases that were read are TGTGCCAGCTCACCACTACCAACAGGGAACACTGAA.

In the case of this clone: The CDR3 is cut off 3 residues early in the read; its end comes from the germline J gene. The gene calls are TRBV5-1 and TRBJ2-3; 9 bases fit TRBD2. The CDR3 sequence is 16 residues long. Germline V gene data show CDR1 as SGHRS and CDR2 as YFSETQ. V dropped 4 bases and J dropped 2; count of bases not matched to a gene: 8. The sequenced CDR3 bases are TGCGCCAGCAGCGGGGGACTAGCTGCGCCCACAGATACG. It translates to CASSGGLAAPTDT. The whole CDR3 sequence reads CASSGGLAAPTDTQYF.

Concerning this clone: The DNA ends 3 residues before the CDR3 does, and the rest of the CDR3 is filled in from the germline J gene. This chain connects TRBV6-4 to TRBJ2-3; 10 bases line up with TRBD1. The germline V gene has CDR1 MRHNA and CDR2 SNTAGT. The V segment lost 6 bases and the J segment 4 bases; nucleotides outside the gene matches: 4. The CDR3 covers 14 residues. CDR3 in amino acids: CASSGTGEADTQYF. The sequenced CDR3 bases are TGTGCCAGCAGCGGGACAGGGGAAGCAGATACG.

Remarks on this clone: The CDR3 end falls 3 residues outside the read, so it is completed with the germline J gene. Within the sample, other DNA sequences also encode this same CDR3. The rearrangement joins TRBV5-1 to TRBJ2-7; 8 bases line up with TRBD1. Per germline, CDR1 SGHRS and CDR2 YFSETQ. CDR3 length: 15 residues. The J segment lost 5 bases and the V segment lost 0 bases, leaving 7 bases of the junction unmatched. The sequenced part of the CDR3 DNA is TGCGCCAGCAGCTTGGGACAGGGGAGTCACGACGAG. Its translation is CASSLGQGSHDE. The entire CDR3 is CASSLGQGSHDEQYF.

As to this clone: The read halts 3 residues ahead of the CDR3 end, with the missing end drawn from the germline J gene. V usage is TRBV5-1 and J usage is TRBJ2-3; 10 bases are a match to TRBD2. Germline V CDR1 and CDR2: SGHRS, YFSETQ. There are 16 residues in the CDR3. Unmatched junction bases numbered 6, after V lost 1 base and J lost 4 bases. The part of the CDR3 DNA that was read is TGCGCCAGCAGCTTGTCGAGCGGGGGGGTTTCAGATACG. Encoded protein: CASSLSSGGVSDT. The entire CDR3 is CASSLSSGGVSDTQYF.

A note on this clone: Read coverage stops 3 residues before the CDR3 terminus; the germline J gene supplies the remainder. The chain is built from TRBV11-2 and TRBJ2-5; perhaps D is TRBD1 or TRBD2 (6 bases each). The length of the CDR3 is 15 residues. In germline, CDR1 is SGHAT, CDR2 FQNNGV. Trimming pared 4 bases from V and 5 bases from J, leaving 17 bases between. CDR3 DNA (partial): TGTGCCAGCAGCTCCGGCTACGGAGGGGGTGAGACC. The encoded protein is CASSSGYGGGET. The entire CDR3 protein is CASSSGYGGGETQYF.

On this clone: The read falls 3 residues short of the CDR3 end, and the missing part is taken from the germline J gene. The chain joins TRBV5-4 to TRBJ2-5; no firm D call. Germline assignment: CDR1 SGHNT and CDR2 YYREEE (reference sequence). Trimming removed 0 bases at V and 2 bases at J, with 5 bases between. The CDR3 totals 13 residues. CDR3 DNA, as far as it was read: TGTGCCAGCAGCTTGGACAGTCAAGAGACC. This codes for CASSLDSQET. The CDR3 in full is CASSLDSQETQYF.

A word on this clone: The read ends 3 residues shy of where the CDR3 ends; the end is completed using the germline J gene. The chain recombines TRBV5-1 with TRBJ2-3, with TRBD1 matching 8 bases. V lost 0 bases and J lost 5; bases outside the gene matches: 5. CDR3 length equals 15 residues. Germline CDR1 is SGHRS and CDR2 is YFSETQ. The CDR3 here is CASSLGQGAGDTQYF. The part of the CDR3 DNA that was read is TGCGCCAGCAGCTTGGGGCAGGGGGCTGGAGATACG.

The CDR3 region is CASSLSGGGDTQYF. Incomplete CDR3 DNA: TGTGCCAGCAGCTTATCGGGGGGCGGGGATACG. V gene TRBV7-6 combines with J gene TRBJ2-3; tentatively, D is TRBD2 (7 bases). The read ends 3 residues before the CDR3 terminus; that terminus is restored from the germline J gene. The V end was cut by 2 bases, the J end by 6 bases, with 12 bases between. Germline CDR1 reads SGHVS; CDR2 reads FNYEAQ. The CDR3 has 14 amino acids. Variable domain in full (rest from reference TRBV7-6 and TRBJ2-3): GAGVSQSPRYKVTKRGQDVALRCDPISGHVSLYWYRQALGQGPEFLTYFNYEAQQDKSGLPNDRFSAERPEGSISTLTIQRTEQRDSAMYRCASSLSGGGDTQYFGPGTRLTVL.

Comment on this clone: The missing CDR3 end, 3 residues past where the read stops, is filled in from the germline J gene. V is TRBV7-9 and J is TRBJ2-7; TRBD1 matches at 8 bases. Germline V gene data show CDR1 as SEHNR and CDR2 as FQNEAQ (reference sequence). CDR3 length: 14 residues. The junction had 2 bases not matched to a gene; V was cut back by 4 bases and J by 0 bases. The CDR3 bases that were read are TGTGCCAGCAGCTCTGGGACAGGCTCCTACGAG. It yields the protein CASSSGTGSYE. The CDR3 as a whole reads CASSSGTGSYEQYF.

On this clone itself: From the germline J gene comes the end of the CDR3, since the read stops 3 residues before it. The chain joins TRBV20-1 to TRBJ2-3; 13 nucleotides match TRBD2. The CDR3 consists of 16 residues. The V gene's germline CDR1 is DFQATT and CDR2 SNEGSKA (reference sequence). V lost 5 bases to trimming and J lost 1 base; unmatched junction nucleotides: 6. CDR3 DNA, as far as it was read: TGCAGTGCTTGCTGGGGACTAGCGGGACGCACAGATACG. It specifies CSACWGLAGRTDT. The whole CDR3 region reads CSACWGLAGRTDTQYF.

For this clone: From the germline J gene comes the end of the CDR3, since the read stops 3 residues before it. The chain recombines TRBV6-1 with TRBJ2-7; 7 nucleotides agree with TRBD1. After removal of 2 bases from V and 4 bases from J, the junction contained 2 bases not matched to a gene. CDR3 length: 13 amino acids. In germline, CDR1 is MNHNS, CDR2 SASEGT. Here the CDR3 reads CASSERGPYEQYF. The CDR3 bases that were read are TGTGCCAGCAGTGAAAGGGGGCCATACGAG.

Points on this clone: With the read ending 3 residues before the CDR3 end, the germline J gene is used to fill in that end. The gene calls are TRBV7-6 and TRBJ1-4; TRBD1 matches 7 bases. This CDR3 is built from 15 residues. The germline V gene has CDR1 SGHVS and CDR2 FNYEAQ. The ends lost 5 bases at V and 8 bases at J; junction bases unmatched: 11. The CDR3 sequence: CASSPWTGRGEKLFF. The CDR3 bases that were read are TGTGCCAGCAGCCCATGGACAGGCCGGGGAGAAAAA.